These 13 T cell receptor beta chains came from one sample sequenced in a study of STAT5B mutations in CD4+ large granular lymphocyte leukemia. Sequencing used immunoSEQ multiplex PCR; TCRdb keeps in-frame clones, though not all of them. The table records 25,000 to 30,000 clones, 78% of them present only once. The material sequenced was CD4+ T cells from blood buffy coats. These receptors were taken from a human donor in good health.

This chain uses TRBV5-4 with TRBJ1-1, with D possibly TRBD1 on 5 matching bases. CDR1 is SGHNT, CDR2 YYREEE, per germline (reference sequence). The V and J ends lost 5 bases and 5 bases respectively, with 13 bases between them. CDR3 size: 13 residues. Here the CDR3 reads CASRRVEGTEAFF. CDR3 coding DNA: TGTGCCAGCAGGCGAGTGGAGGGGACTGAAGCTTTCTTT.

The rearrangement joins TRBV7-8 to TRBJ2-6; D is ambiguous. V shed 1 base and J shed 0 bases, with 4 bases lying between them. The germline V gene has CDR1 SGHVS and CDR2 FQNEAQ. CDR3 length: 15 amino acids. The CDR3 region is CASSLDVSGANVLTF. The CDR3 nucleotides read TGTGCCAGCAGCTTAGACGTCTCTGGGGCCAACGTCCTGACTTTC.

The rearrangement joins TRBV5-6 to TRBJ1-6; tentatively, D is TRBD1 (6 bases). This CDR3 has 14 amino acids. V was pared by 0 bases and J by 9 bases, with 10 bases between. Per germline, CDR1 SGHDT and CDR2 YYEEEE. In DNA, the CDR3 is TGTGCCAGCAGCTTGGTGGGGGCCGGTTCACCCCTCCACTTT. Translating it yields CASSLVGAGSPLHF.

By share of the sample, this clone is medium-sized. This rearrangement joins TRBV4-1 to TRBJ1-6; 9 bases align to TRBD1. The germline V gene encodes CDR1 MGHRA and CDR2 YSYEKL. V was clipped by 3 bases and J by 8 bases; unmatched bases: 5. The CDR3 extends over 15 amino acids. As DNA, the CDR3 is TGCGCCAGCAGCCAGGGACAGGGTAGTTATTCACCCCTCCACTTT. Amino acids: CASSQGQGSYSPLHF.

The rearrangement links TRBV11-2 to TRBJ1-2; D possibly corresponds to TRBD1 (6 bases). CDR1 is SGHAT, CDR2 FQNNGV, per germline. The CDR3 runs 15 residues. The germline V and J ends were trimmed by 6 bases and 2 bases, with 16 bases remaining between them. The CDR3 region has the DNA TGTGCCAGCAGACTGTCGGGACATCAAAACTATGGCTACACCTTC. This gives the protein CASRLSGHQNYGYTF.

This clone came up once. This chain joins TRBV28 and TRBJ1-5, with no clear D. This CDR3 contains 11 residues. Germline V lookup: CDR1 MDHEN, CDR2 SYDVKM. V lost 5 bases and J lost 6, with 5 bases in between. As DNA, the CDR3 is TGTGCCAGCAGTACCCTTCAGCCCCAGCATTTT. It translates to CASSTLQPQHF.

The rearrangement links TRBV5-1 to TRBJ1-6, with 7 bases fitting TRBD1. The germline CDR1 and CDR2 sequences are SGHRS and YFSETQ. Losses at the gene ends were 4 bases for V and 9 bases for J; bases not matched to a gene: 13. CDR3 length: 16 amino acids. The CDR3 DNA follows: TGCGCCAGCAGCCTGCGCGCAGGGGGTAGATCTTCACCCCTCCACTTT. Translation: CASSLRAGGRSSPLHF. Filled out from reference TRBV5-1 and TRBJ1-6, the complete variable domain reads KAGVTQTPRYLIKTRGQQVTLSCSPISGHRSVSWYQQTPGQGLQFLFEYFSETQRNKGNFPGRFSGRQFSNSRSEMNVSTLELGDSALYLCASSLRAGGRSSPLHFGNGTRLTVT.

This clone has a single count. The chain couples TRBV7-2 to TRBJ2-7; D not certain. Germline lookup yields CDR1 SGHTA and CDR2 FQGNSA. CDR3 size: 14 residues. The germline V and J ends were trimmed by 2 bases and 6 bases, with 14 bases remaining between them. This CDR3 reads CASSLIANMGEQYV. CDR3 DNA sequence: TGTGCCAGCAGCTTAATCGCGAATATGGGCGAGCAGTACGTC.

This clone came up once. The junction departs from germline at one end; a sequencing error may be responsible. The chain carries TRBV2 and TRBJ2-5, with 7 bases lining up with TRBD2. Germline CDR1 is SNHLY and CDR2 is FYNNEI. CDR3 length: 13 residues. CDR3 protein: CASGETSWETQYF. In DNA form, the CDR3 reads TGTGCCAGCGGTGAGACTAGCTGGGAGACCCAGTACTTC.

V and J are TRBV4-2 and TRBJ2-1; the match to TRBD2 covers 12 bases. The CDR3 is made up of 15 amino acids. The germline V gene encodes CDR1 LGHNA and CDR2 YNFKEQ. J gave up 7 bases and V 1 base, and 2 bases lay outside the gene matches. The CDR3 spells CASSQGTSGTNEQFF. The CDR3 nucleotides read TGTGCCAGCAGCCAAGGGACTAGCGGGACGAATGAGCAGTTCTTC.

The chain couples TRBV19 to TRBJ2-6, with D perhaps matching TRBD1 (6 bases). This CDR3 comprises 15 residues. V lost 9 bases, J lost 0 bases, and 12 bases lay in between. CDR1 LNHDA and CDR2 SQIVND come from the germline V gene (reference sequence). Here the CDR3 reads CASKTGPSGANVLTF. The DNA for the CDR3 is TGTGCCAGCAAGACAGGACCCTCTGGGGCCAACGTCCTGACTTTC.

The chain is built from TRBV6-1 and TRBJ1-3; TRBD1 matches at 8 bases. The germline V gene encodes CDR1 MNHNS and CDR2 SASEGT. Trimming removed 4 bases from V and 4 bases from J; junction bases left unmatched: 6. The CDR3 contains 15 residues. Here the CDR3 DNA reads TGTGCCAGCAGTGCGGACAGGGAGGCCGGAAACACCATATATTTT. Encoded protein: CASSADREAGNTIYF.

This clone was seen a few times. The chain has TRBV7-9 and TRBJ1-1; tentative D call: TRBD1 (5 bases). Trimming shortened V by 7 bases and J by 4 bases, and 10 bases separated the two germline ends. This CDR3 region has 12 residues. CDR1 and CDR2 (germline): SEHNR, FQNEAQ (reference sequence). In nucleotides, the CDR3 is TGTGCCAGCAAGAGGGGAGGCACTGAAGCTTTCTTT. It yields the protein CASKRGGTEAFF.